These T cell receptor beta chains were read from a single sample in a study of blood T cell repertoires in COVID-19. Some clones are missing from TCRdb's copy, which holds only in-frame ones; the method was immunoSEQ multiplex PCR. The sample includes 200,000 or so clones, about nine tenths of them seen just once. The material sequenced was peripheral blood. These receptors came from a man between 25 and 39 years old with COVID-19, enrolled during active disease. Both conserved end residues are part of each CDR3. The D gene is left open where the match is weak. Expanded clones are given a class, and other clones once, few, many or no size at all.

J gene | clone size | CDR3 length | D gene | V gene | CDR3 DNA | CDR3 protein
TRBJ2-7 | NA | 15 | TRBD2 | TRBV7-3 | TGTGCCAGCAGCGTAACAGGGGGGACTAGCGGGGAGCAGTACTTC | CASSVTGGTSGEQYF
TRBJ1-1 | NA | 14 | NA | TRBV6-5 | TGTGCCAGCAGAGTACAGGGCGGAAACACTGAAGCTTTCTTT | CASRVQGGNTEAFF
TRBJ1-4 | NA | 14 | TRBD1 | TRBV19 | TGTGCCAGTAGTATGAACAGGGGTTATGAAAAACTGTTTTTT | CASSMNRGYEKLFF
TRBJ2-3 | NA | 16 | TRBD1 | TRBV6-7 | TGTGCCAGCAGTGCGGACAGGGGGGAAGACACAGATACGCAGTATTTT | CASSADRGEDTDTQYF
TRBJ1-2 | NA | 14 | NA | TRBV18 | TGTGCCAGCTCACCAGCAGGCCAGGGCTATGGCTACACCTTC | CASSPAGQGYGYTF
TRBJ2-1 | NA | 15 | NA | TRBV4-2 | TGTGCCAGCAGCCAAGATCGACTAGTAAGCGATGAGCAGTTCTTC | CASSQDRLVSDEQFF
TRBJ1-1 | NA | 14 | NA | TRBV19 | TGTGCCAGTAGTATATGGGGGCAGAACACTGAAGCTTTCTTT | CASSIWGQNTEAFF
TRBJ2-3 | once | 14 | TRBD1 | TRBV15 | TGTGCCACCAGACAACAGGGGGTCACAGATACGCAGTATTTT | CATRQQGVTDTQYF
TRBJ1-5 | NA | 13 | NA | TRBV2 | TGTGCCAGCAGCACTGGAGGAAATCAGCCCCAGCATTTT | CASSTGGNQPQHF
TRBJ2-3 | NA | 17 | TRBD2 | TRBV18 | TGTGCCAGCTCACCGGCTAGCGGGAGTGTTATCACAGATACGCAGTATTTT | CASSPASGSVITDTQYF
TRBJ1-1 | NA | 14 | NA | TRBV5-1 | TGCGCCAGCAGCTTGACAGGGATGAACACTGAAGCTTTCTTT | CASSLTGMNTEAFF
TRBJ2-7 | NA | 14 | TRBD2 | TRBV19 | TGTGCCAGTAGTAGGCGGGAGAGCTCCTACGAGCAGTACTTC | CASSRRESSYEQYF